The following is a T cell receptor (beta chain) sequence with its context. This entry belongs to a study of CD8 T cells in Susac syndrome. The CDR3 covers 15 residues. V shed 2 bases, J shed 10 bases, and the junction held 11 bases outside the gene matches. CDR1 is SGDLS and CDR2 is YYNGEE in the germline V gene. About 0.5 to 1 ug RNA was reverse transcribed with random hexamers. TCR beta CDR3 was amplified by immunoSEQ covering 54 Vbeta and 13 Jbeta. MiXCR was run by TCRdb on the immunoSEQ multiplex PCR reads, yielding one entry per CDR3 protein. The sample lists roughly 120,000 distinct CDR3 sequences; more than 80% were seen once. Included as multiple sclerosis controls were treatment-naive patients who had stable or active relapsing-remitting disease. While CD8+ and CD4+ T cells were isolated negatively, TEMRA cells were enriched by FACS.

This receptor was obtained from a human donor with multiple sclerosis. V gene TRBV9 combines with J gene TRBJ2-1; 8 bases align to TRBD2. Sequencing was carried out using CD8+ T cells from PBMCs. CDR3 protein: CASSVPGTSMTEQFF. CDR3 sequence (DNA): TGTGCCAGCAGCGTTCCCGGGACTAGTATGACCGAGCAGTTCTTC.